The entry below describes one TCR beta chain. The data are from a study of a mutant IDH1 vaccine in newly diagnosed glioma. Overall study: Of the patients given treatment, approximately 60% were male and approximately 38% were female, and a mean age of around 44 years was recorded.

The junction had 12 bases not matched to a gene; V was cut back by 6 bases and J by 7 bases. CDR3 length equals 14 residues. Germline V gene lookup returns CDR1 SQVTM and CDR2 ANQGSEA. Generated by immunoSEQ multiplex PCR, the TCRdb table keeps only in-frame clones and is missing some. Here the sample spans around 15,000 clones, about 95% being singletons. Documented time point: baseline, week 1 (first vaccination visit). Sample treatment: pre-vaccination baseline after standard-of-care therapy. The clonotype was recovered from a woman between 18 and 29 years old with glioma. Some clones in this sample may be carry-over from other donors' samples. The material was peripheral blood mononuclear cells (PBMCs), obtained from a glioma patient treated with radiotherapy, temozolomide or both. The rearrangement joins TRBV29-1 to TRBJ2-1; TRBD2 matches at 7 bases. In DNA form, the CDR3 reads TGCAGCGTCGAATTGGGAGCCGGGGGGAATGAGCAGTTCTTC. Translating it yields CSVELGAGGNEQFF.